Listed below are T cell receptor beta chains from one sample, sequenced in a study of blood T cell repertoires in COVID-19. Clones were read by immunoSEQ multiplex PCR, and TCRdb kept only the in-frame ones, dropping some. The table includes approximately 150,000 clones, approximately 87% detected once. Sequencing was performed on peripheral blood. The source is a woman aged 45-65 years with active or convalescent COVID-19. Both conserved end residues are part of each CDR3. The order of the fields is D gene, V gene, J gene, clone size, CDR3 DNA, CDR3 protein. D genes are given only for firm matches. Where a row states a size, it is once, few, many or the class of an expanded clone; other rows omit it.

D gene: .; V gene: TRBV6-1; J gene: TRBJ2-2; clone size: .; CDR3 DNA: TGTGCCAGCAGTGAAGCCGGGCCGGGACTCACAACGACCGGGGAGCTGTTTTTT; CDR3 protein: CASSEAGPGLTTTGELFF
D gene: TRBD1; V gene: TRBV4-1; J gene: TRBJ2-3; clone size: .; CDR3 DNA: TGCGCCAGCAGCCAGCCCGACAGGGGCACAGATACGCAGTATTTT; CDR3 protein: CASSQPDRGTDTQYF
D gene: TRBD2; V gene: TRBV28; J gene: TRBJ2-7; clone size: .; CDR3 DNA: TGTGCCAGCACCCCCTTGACCGGGGGGAGCTACGAGCAGTACTTC; CDR3 protein: CASTPLTGGSYEQYF
D gene: .; V gene: TRBV7-8; J gene: TRBJ1-6; clone size: .; CDR3 DNA: TGTGCCAGCAGCCGCCAGTCACCCCTCCACTTT; CDR3 protein: CASSRQSPLHF
D gene: .; V gene: TRBV6-2/TRBV6-3; J gene: TRBJ1-1; clone size: .; CDR3 DNA: TGTGCCAGCAGTTTGGGGGCGCCGAGCACTGAAGCTTTCTTT; CDR3 protein: CASSLGAPSTEAFF
D gene: TRBD1; V gene: TRBV9; J gene: TRBJ2-3; clone size: .; CDR3 DNA: TGTGCCAGCAGCGAAGGAGGCATTCGGGCAGGGGGCGTGTTCGGGGCTACGCAGTATTTT; CDR3 protein: CASSEGGIRAGGVFGATQYF
D gene: TRBD1; V gene: TRBV7-2; J gene: TRBJ1-1; clone size: .; CDR3 DNA: TGTGCCAGCAGCTCCTCGGGACAGGGGGTCACTGAAGCTTTCTTT; CDR3 protein: CASSSSGQGVTEAFF
D gene: .; V gene: TRBV29-1; J gene: TRBJ2-1; clone size: .; CDR3 DNA: TGCAGCGCCCTAGGAGGGGTCAATGAGCAGTTCTTC; CDR3 protein: CSALGGVNEQFF
D gene: TRBD2; V gene: TRBV4-3; J gene: TRBJ2-2; clone size: .; CDR3 DNA: TGCGCCAGCAGCCAACAAGGCGGGAGGGACACCGGGGAGCTGTTTTTT; CDR3 protein: CASSQQGGRDTGELFF
D gene: .; V gene: TRBV3-1/TRBV3-2; J gene: TRBJ1-2; clone size: .; CDR3 DNA: TGTGCCAGCAGCCAAGTTTGGAAGGGCCAGGGTAACTATGGCTACACCTTC; CDR3 protein: CASSQVWKGQGNYGYTF
D gene: .; V gene: TRBV7-9; J gene: TRBJ2-1; clone size: .; CDR3 DNA: TGTGCCAGCAGCTTAGAGATTCTAAATGAGCAGTTCTTC; CDR3 protein: CASSLEILNEQFF
D gene: .; V gene: TRBV9; J gene: TRBJ2-7; clone size: .; CDR3 DNA: TGTGCCAGCAGCCCCCCAGGGGTTGAGGGGGAGCAGTACTTC; CDR3 protein: CASSPPGVEGEQYF
D gene: TRBD1; V gene: TRBV27; J gene: TRBJ1-1; clone size: .; CDR3 DNA: TGTGCCAGCAGTTCCCGACAGGGTGTCACTGAAGCTTTCTTT; CDR3 protein: CASSSRQGVTEAFF
D gene: .; V gene: TRBV30; J gene: TRBJ2-7; clone size: .; CDR3 DNA: TGTGCCTGGAGTGCCGGGGGTCCCTCCTACGAGCAGTACTTC; CDR3 protein: CAWSAGGPSYEQYF
D gene: TRBD2; V gene: TRBV10-3; J gene: TRBJ2-2; clone size: .; CDR3 DNA: TGTGCCACGGGACTAGAGCGCACCGGGGAGCTGTTTTTT; CDR3 protein: CATGLERTGELFF
D gene: .; V gene: TRBV2; J gene: TRBJ1-5; clone size: .; CDR3 DNA: TGTGCCAGCACCAGAGAGCGACAGAAAAATCAGCCCCAGCATTTT; CDR3 protein: CASTRERQKNQPQHF
D gene: TRBD1; V gene: TRBV11-2; J gene: TRBJ1-1; clone size: .; CDR3 DNA: TGTGCCAGCAGCTTCCGGGGACAGGGAAACACTGAAGCTTTCTTT; CDR3 protein: CASSFRGQGNTEAFF
D gene: .; V gene: TRBV5-5; J gene: TRBJ1-1; clone size: .; CDR3 DNA: TGTGCCAGCAGCAACATGGGCGGGGGGAACACTGAAGCTTTCTTT; CDR3 protein: CASSNMGGGNTEAFF
D gene: TRBD1; V gene: TRBV3-1/TRBV3-2; J gene: TRBJ1-5; clone size: .; CDR3 DNA: TGTGCCAGCAGCCCCTCGGACAGGGGCCCCCAGCATTTT; CDR3 protein: CASSPSDRGPQHF
D gene: TRBD2; V gene: TRBV7-3; J gene: TRBJ2-5; clone size: .; CDR3 DNA: TGTGCCAGCAGCCCGGGACTAGCGGGGATAGAGACCCAGTACTTC; CDR3 protein: CASSPGLAGIETQYF
D gene: .; V gene: TRBV3-1/TRBV3-2; J gene: TRBJ1-2; clone size: .; CDR3 DNA: TGTGCCAGCAGCCAAGATACAGGTGACTATGGCTACACCTTC; CDR3 protein: CASSQDTGDYGYTF
D gene: TRBD1; V gene: TRBV2; J gene: TRBJ2-1; clone size: once; CDR3 DNA: TGTGCCAGCATTAAGGACAGGGTGGGTAATGAGCAGTTCTTC; CDR3 protein: CASIKDRVGNEQFF
D gene: TRBD1; V gene: TRBV2; J gene: TRBJ1-2; clone size: .; CDR3 DNA: TGTGCCAGCAGTGAAGCCCGACAGGGTAGCTATGGCTACACCTTC; CDR3 protein: CASSEARQGSYGYTF
D gene: TRBD1; V gene: TRBV4-1; J gene: TRBJ1-4; clone size: .; CDR3 DNA: TGCGCCAGCAGCCCCGGATTGGGGACAGGGTATGAAAAACTGTTTTTT; CDR3 protein: CASSPGLGTGYEKLFF
D gene: .; V gene: TRBV19; J gene: TRBJ2-3; clone size: .; CDR3 DNA: TGTGCCAGTAGTAGCGGGGGCACAGATACGCAGTATTTT; CDR3 protein: CASSSGGTDTQYF
D gene: TRBD1; V gene: TRBV25-1; J gene: TRBJ1-2; clone size: .; CDR3 DNA: TGTGCCAGCAGACAGGGGGTAGGTTACGGCTACACCTTC; CDR3 protein: CASRQGVGYGYTF
D gene: .; V gene: TRBV6-2/TRBV6-3; J gene: TRBJ2-7; clone size: once; CDR3 DNA: TGTGCCAGCAGTTACCCCCAGGGGCTAGTATCTCGCTCCTACGAGCAGTACTTC; CDR3 protein: CASSYPQGLVSRSYEQYF
D gene: TRBD2; V gene: TRBV5-1; J gene: TRBJ2-1; clone size: .; CDR3 DNA: TGCGCCAGCAGCTCGGGACTAGCGGGCCTTTACAATGAGCAGTTCTTC; CDR3 protein: CASSSGLAGLYNEQFF
D gene: .; V gene: TRBV6-2/TRBV6-3; J gene: TRBJ2-4; clone size: .; CDR3 DNA: TGTGCCAGCAGCCCTATGGGGCGGAACATTCAGTACTTC; CDR3 protein: CASSPMGRNIQYF
D gene: TRBD1; V gene: TRBV5-4; J gene: TRBJ2-7; clone size: .; CDR3 DNA: TGTGCCAGCAGCTCAGGGACAGGAGCCACCTACGAGCAGTACTTC; CDR3 protein: CASSSGTGATYEQYF
D gene: .; V gene: TRBV28; J gene: TRBJ2-7; clone size: .; CDR3 DNA: TGTGCCAGCAGTTTCCGGGCCACCAAGTCGACAGGATCCTACGAGCAGTACTTC; CDR3 protein: CASSFRATKSTGSYEQYF